This TCR beta chain was sequenced for a study of beta chain features in type 1 diabetes. Study outcomes and limitations: PCR might pick shorter templates more often, in the same way for patients and controls.

For this clone: Its antigen remains unidentified.

Expressed TCRB transcripts were sequenced because the isolated RNA had all been reverse transcribed beforehand. The method was immunoSEQ multiplex PCR; TCRdb's version includes in-frame clones alone and lacks a portion of them. The sample consists of nearly 250,000 clones, about 71% of them appearing once. This CDR3 spans 14 amino acids. Germline V gives CDR1 SGHDT, CDR2 YYEEEE. The ends were cut back, 4 bases at V and 3 bases at J, with 13 bases in the middle. The TCR comes from a man in his thirties or forties in good health. This chain uses TRBV5-6 with TRBJ2-5; D is possibly TRBD1 (5 bases). Sequencing was done on a sample of naive CD4+ T cells from blood. CDR3 sequence reads: CASSQDIGEETQYF. In DNA form, the CDR3 reads TGTGCCAGCAGCCAGGATATAGGGGAAGAGACCCAGTACTTC. Complete variable domain (other parts from reference TRBV5-6 and TRBJ2-5): DAGVTQSPTHLIKTRGQQVTLRCSPKSGHDTVSWYQQALGQGPQFIFQYYEEEERQRGNFPDRFSGHQFPNYSSELNVNALLLGDSALYLCASSQDIGEETQYFGPGTRLLVL.